The 29 T cell receptor beta chains in this list originate from one sample, sequenced in a study of CD8+ T cells in alopecia areata. The treatment: oral pan-JAK inhibitor, 5-10 mg twice daily. In each case, RNA was isolated and then reverse transcribed into cDNA as the sequencing template. Profiling relied on immunoSEQ multiplex PCR, and the TCRdb table lists in-frame clones only, not all of them. The sample lists 79,000 or so clones; about 71% were seen once. Sequenced here: CD8+ T cells sorted from blood, sampled at week 24, from a patient treated with tofacitinib. The source is a human donor with alopecia areata.

The chain employs TRBV5-5 and TRBJ2-1; 7 nucleotides line up with TRBD1. This CDR3 comprises 14 residues. Per germline, CDR1 SGHKS and CDR2 YYEKEE (reference sequence). J was trimmed by 5 bases and V by 3 bases; bases with no gene match: 5. This CDR3 is CASSSIDRDNEQFF. CDR3 nucleotides: TGTGCCAGCAGCTCCATCGACAGGGACAATGAGCAGTTCTTC. Full variable domain (missing parts from reference TRBV5-5 and TRBJ2-1): DAGVTQSPTHLIKTRGQQVTLRCSPISGHKSVSWYQQVLGQGPQFIFQYYEKEERGRGNFPDRFSARQFPNYSSELNVNALLLGDSALYLCASSSIDRDNEQFFGPGTRLTVL.

A few counts support this clone. The gene calls are TRBV6-5 and TRBJ2-3, with a weak D call TRBD1 (5 bases). Between the trimmed V and J ends, which lost 5 bases and 7 bases, there was a span of 16 bases. From germline, CDR1 is MNHEY and CDR2 SVGAGI. This CDR3 contains 14 residues. CDR3 DNA: TGTGCCAGCAGTGAAATACAGGAGCCCAATACGCAGTATTTT. Encoded protein: CASSEIQEPNTQYF.

CDR3 nucleotides: TGTGCCAGCAGTTACCGACAGTCGAGGGGCTACGAGCAGTACTTC. It codes for CASSYRQSRGYEQYF. The genes are TRBV6-5 and TRBJ2-7; D may correspond to TRBD1 or TRBD2 (5 bases each). This CDR3 contains 15 residues. Germline-derived CDR1 and CDR2 are MNHEY and SVGAGI. V was clipped by 2 bases and J by 3 bases, with 14 bases between them.

This clone was seen more than once but under ten times. The chain combines TRBV7-9 with TRBJ2-7; 11 nucleotides agree with TRBD2. V lost 4 bases, J lost 0 bases, and 5 bases stayed unmatched. CDR1 and CDR2 (germline): SEHNR, FQNEAQ (reference sequence). This CDR3 is 16 amino acids long. CDR3 region: CASSSTSGISSYEQYF. The DNA for the CDR3 is TGTGCCAGCAGCTCGACTAGCGGGATCAGCTCCTACGAGCAGTACTTC.

In this sample, this clone turned up once. Germline and junction disagree at one end, which may indicate a read error. The chain links TRBV9 to TRBJ2-7; TRBD1 agrees at 9 bases. CDR1 SGDLS and CDR2 YYNGEE come from the germline V gene. The CDR3 has 13 amino acids. The CDR3 DNA sequence: TGTGCCAGTGCAGACAGGGGGTCCTCCGAGCAGTACTTC. Its protein product is CASADRGSSEQYF.

The chain combines TRBV29-1 with TRBJ1-1, with D perhaps matching TRBD1 (6 bases). Looked up from germline, CDR1 is SQVTM and CDR2 is ANQGSEA. Trimming cost V 7 bases and J 0 bases, with 9 bases left between them. CDR3 length equals 12 residues. The chain's CDR3 is CSADSMNTEAFF. CDR3 bases: TGCAGCGCGGACAGCATGAACACTGAAGCTTTCTTT.

The rearrangement joins TRBV9 to TRBJ2-1; D not certain. With 0 bases removed from V and 7 bases from J, the gap between germline ends came to 17 bases. The CDR3 is 16 residues long. Per the germline V gene, CDR1 is SGDLS and CDR2 is YYNGEE. The DNA of the CDR3 is TGTGCCAGCAGCGTAGAAAGCAATCCTACCCCGAATGAGCAGTTCTTC. Encoded protein: CASSVESNPTPNEQFF. Full variable domain (outside the CDR3, taken from reference TRBV9 and TRBJ2-1): DSGVTQTPKHLITATGQRVTLRCSPRSGDLSVYWYQQSLDQGLQFLIQYYNGEERAKGNILERFSAQQFPDLHSELNLSSLELGDSALYFCASSVESNPTPNEQFFGPGTRLTVL.

This clone has a single count. The chain employs TRBV7-9 and TRBJ1-5; D uncertain. Trimming left V 4 bases short and J 3 bases short, with 10 bases between. CDR3 length: 14 amino acids. In germline, CDR1 is SEHNR, CDR2 FQNEAQ (reference sequence). CDR3 amino acids: CASSSDGANQPQHF. In DNA form, the CDR3 reads TGTGCCAGCAGCTCGGACGGAGCCAATCAGCCCCAGCATTTT.

This rearrangement joins TRBV4-3 to TRBJ2-3, with 7 bases aligning to TRBD2. Looked up from germline, CDR1 is LGHNA and CDR2 is YSLEER. The CDR3 loop spans 16 amino acids. Trimming took 0 bases from V and 1 from J; bases not matched to a gene: 4. The DNA for the CDR3 is TGCGCCAGCAGCCAAGATTGGGGGAGGGGCACAGATACGCAGTATTTT. Translating gives CASSQDWGRGTDTQYF.

The chain uses TRBV27 and TRBJ2-5, with 7 bases identical to TRBD1. Trimming took 5 bases from V and 1 from J; bases not matched to a gene: 4. Germline CDR1 reads MNHEY; CDR2 reads SMNVEV (reference sequence). CDR3 length equals 14 residues. CDR3 region: CASSVAGGQETQYF. The CDR3 nucleotides read TGTGCCAGCAGTGTAGCAGGGGGCCAAGAGACCCAGTACTTC.

This clone was detected once. The rearrangement uses TRBV5-6 and TRBJ2-1; D is possibly TRBD2 (5 bases). The germline V gene encodes CDR1 SGHDT and CDR2 YYEEEE. V was trimmed by 0 bases and J by 8 bases, leaving 21 bases between them. This CDR3 has 17 residues. CDR3 region: CASSLASGPLERDEQFF. The CDR3 nucleotides read TGTGCCAGCAGCTTGGCAAGCGGTCCCCTCGAAAGAGATGAGCAGTTCTTC.

The V call is TRBV4-2, the J call TRBJ1-1; TRBD1 matches 9 bases. This CDR3 spans 14 amino acids. Germline CDR1 reads LGHNA; CDR2 reads YNFKEQ. V shed 3 bases, J shed 3 bases, and the junction held 2 bases outside the gene matches. As DNA, the CDR3 is TGTGCCAGCAGCCAGGACAGGGGAGACACTGAAGCTTTCTTT. Translated: CASSQDRGDTEAFF.

This clone was counted a single time. The chain joins TRBV27 to TRBJ2-7; no reliable D call. The CDR3 spans 15 residues. Trimming removed 5 bases at V and 1 base at J, with 15 bases between. Germline CDR1 reads MNHEY; CDR2 reads SMNVEV (reference sequence). DNA for the CDR3: TGTGCCAGCAGTGATCTTGGGCCCCGGTCCTACGAGCAGTACTTC. Translation gives CASSDLGPRSYEQYF.

The chain is built from TRBV2 and TRBJ2-7; D possibly corresponds to TRBD1 (6 bases). In germline, CDR1 is SNHLY, CDR2 FYNNEI. The CDR3 is 11 amino acids. With 6 bases removed from V and 4 bases from J, the gap between germline ends came to 7 bases. CDR3 in DNA: TGTGCCAGCAGAACAGGGTACGAGCAGTACTTC. Translation gives CASRTGYEQYF.

There are a few counts of this clone. The chain joins TRBV13 to TRBJ2-7; 7 bases map to TRBD1. The CDR3 loop spans 14 amino acids. V lost 1 base to trimming and J lost 3 bases; unmatched junction nucleotides: 3. Germline CDR1 and CDR2: PRHDT and FYEKMQ (reference sequence). The CDR3 region is CASSLEAGGYEQYF. The CDR3 nucleotides are TGTGCCAGCAGCTTAGAGGCAGGGGGCTACGAGCAGTACTTC.

The chain is built from TRBV7-9 and TRBJ2-1; D gene uncertain. Trimming shortened V by 0 bases and J by 5 bases, and 8 bases separated the two germline ends. Germline loops: CDR1 SEHNR, CDR2 FQNEAQ (reference sequence). The CDR3 contains 14 residues. As DNA, the CDR3 is TGTGCCAGCAGCTTAGCGGGATTGAACAATGAGCAGTTCTTC. It is translated as CASSLAGLNNEQFF.

The chain recombines TRBV9 with TRBJ2-1, with 7 positions matching TRBD2. V shed 4 bases and J 2 bases; nucleotides not matched to a gene: 6. This CDR3 comprises 15 residues. Germline lookup yields CDR1 SGDLS and CDR2 YYNGEE. The CDR3 region is CASSLEAGPYNEQFF. The CDR3 DNA reads as TGTGCCAGCAGCCTAGAAGCGGGACCCTACAATGAGCAGTTCTTC.

V is TRBV25-1 and J is TRBJ2-5, with 8 bases lining up with TRBD1. The CDR3 is made up of 15 amino acids. Germline V gene sequence: CDR1 MGHDK, CDR2 SYGVNS. Losses at the gene ends were 2 bases for V and 2 bases for J; bases not matched to a gene: 4. CDR3 nucleotide sequence: TGTGCCAGCAGTGAAGGGACAGGCCCACAAGAGACCCAGTACTTC. Translation: CASSEGTGPQETQYF. The full variable domain, rest sourced from reference TRBV25-1 and TRBJ2-5, is EADIYQTPRYLVIGTGKKITLECSQTMGHDKMYWYQQDPGMELHLIHYSYGVNSTEKGDLSSESTVSRIRTEHFPLTLESARPSHTSQYLCASSEGTGPQETQYFGPGTRLLVL.

The V and J genes are TRBV4-1 and TRBJ1-4; D gene ambiguous. V dropped 0 bases and J dropped 4 bases, with 21 bases sitting between them. This CDR3 has 19 amino acids. The germline V gene has CDR1 MGHRA and CDR2 YSYEKL. CDR3 nucleotide sequence: TGCGCCAGCAGCCAAGAAGGTTGGCCGATAAAAAAAGTTAATGAAAAACTGTTTTTT. It is translated as CASSQEGWPIKKVNEKLFF.

The chain uses TRBV5-6 and TRBJ1-1, with D perhaps TRBD1 (5 bases). Deletions cut 4 bases from V and 0 bases from J, with 13 bases between. In germline, CDR1 is SGHDT, CDR2 YYEEEE. The CDR3 is 15 amino acids. The CDR3 DNA follows: TGTGCCAGCAGCCCAGGGCCCCGGGTGAACACTGAAGCTTTCTTT. Translating gives CASSPGPRVNTEAFF. The entire variable domain, with the rest obtained from reference TRBV5-6 and TRBJ1-1, is as follows: DAGVTQSPTHLIKTRGQQVTLRCSPKSGHDTVSWYQQALGQGPQFIFQYYEEEERQRGNFPDRFSGHQFPNYSSELNVNALLLGDSALYLCASSPGPRVNTEAFFGQGTRLTVV.

The chain carries TRBV27 and TRBJ2-7; TRBD2 matches at 8 bases. This CDR3 is 15 amino acids long. V gave up 3 bases and J gave up 2 bases; unmatched junction bases: 6. The germline V gene encodes CDR1 MNHEY and CDR2 SMNVEV (reference sequence). The CDR3 nucleotides are TGTGCCAGCAGTTTTAGCGCGGGAGGTACCTACGAGCAGTACTTC. Amino acids: CASSFSAGGTYEQYF.

J is TRBJ2-7 and V is TRBV7-9, with TRBD1 matching 9 bases. Germline lookup yields CDR1 SEHNR and CDR2 FQNEAQ (reference sequence). The CDR3 contains 17 residues. J was trimmed by 4 bases and V by 0 bases; bases with no gene match: 10. CDR3 DNA sequence: TGTGCCAGCAGCTTAGCGACCGGACAGGGGAACCCATACGAGCAGTACTTC. The encoded protein is CASSLATGQGNPYEQYF.

The rearrangement links TRBV4-2 to TRBJ2-6; maybe TRBD2 (7 bases). Germline CDR1 and CDR2: LGHNA and YNFKEQ. Trimming left V 2 bases short and J 2 bases short, with 16 bases between. The CDR3 has 18 amino acids. This CDR3 is CASSQPKGGAPGANVLTF. The CDR3 DNA reads as TGTGCCAGCAGCCAACCCAAGGGGGGGGCGCCTGGGGCCAACGTCCTGACTTTC.

The chain employs TRBV5-6 and TRBJ2-1, with 10 bases fitting TRBD2. The germline gives CDR1 SGHDT, CDR2 YYEEEE. The CDR3 spans 13 residues. Trimming removed 4 bases from V and 7 bases from J; junction bases left unmatched: 2. The CDR3 sequence: CASSVAGGNEQFF. DNA for the CDR3: TGTGCCAGCAGCGTAGCGGGAGGTAATGAGCAGTTCTTC.

The chain is built from TRBV6-5 and TRBJ1-1; 8 bases align to TRBD1. The CDR3 has 13 residues. CDR1 and CDR2 (germline): MNHEY, SVGAGI. V was clipped by 8 bases and J by 1 base; unmatched bases: 3. CDR3 nucleotide sequence: TGTGCCAGCGGACAGGGTTCGAACACTGAAGCTTTCTTT. This gives the protein CASGQGSNTEAFF.

Concerning this clone itself: A far more abundant clone sits one base away, making this likely a read error. The chain carries TRBV4-3 and TRBJ2-3; D is uncertain. The CDR3 consists of 13 residues. Germline CDR1 is LGHNA and CDR2 is YSLEER. V was trimmed by 5 bases and J by 3 bases, leaving 9 bases between them. The CDR3 region is CASSLRPTDTQYF. Here the CDR3 DNA reads TGCGCCAGCAGCTTGAGGCCTACAGATACGCAGTATTTT.

This clone showed up just once. The chain has TRBV27 and TRBJ2-1; 9 positions match TRBD2. The ends lost 7 bases at V and 0 bases at J; junction bases unmatched: 7. In germline, CDR1 is MNHEY, CDR2 SMNVEV (reference sequence). CDR3 size: 16 residues. CDR3 protein: CASIPNSGSSYNEQFF. DNA of the CDR3: TGTGCCAGCATTCCGAATAGCGGGAGCTCCTACAATGAGCAGTTCTTC.

V usage is TRBV4-1 and J usage is TRBJ2-1, with TRBD2 matching 9 bases. This CDR3 comprises 18 residues. V was pared by 0 bases and J by 4 bases, with 10 bases of the junction left unmatched. In germline, CDR1 is MGHRA, CDR2 YSYEKL. The CDR3 reads CASSQEGLAGSQYNEQFF. In DNA, the CDR3 is TGCGCCAGCAGCCAAGAAGGCCTAGCGGGATCCCAATACAATGAGCAGTTCTTC.

The chain joins TRBV30 to TRBJ2-5; D possibly corresponds to TRBD1 (5 bases). The DNA end is more similar to TRBJ2-7, so the J call may be wrong. Per germline, CDR1 GTSNPN and CDR2 SVGIG (reference sequence). CDR3 length: 14 residues. The chain's CDR3 is CAWTRQSRSYEQYF. The CDR3 nucleotides read TGTGCCTGGACCAGACAGAGTCGCTCCTACGAGCAGTACTTC.